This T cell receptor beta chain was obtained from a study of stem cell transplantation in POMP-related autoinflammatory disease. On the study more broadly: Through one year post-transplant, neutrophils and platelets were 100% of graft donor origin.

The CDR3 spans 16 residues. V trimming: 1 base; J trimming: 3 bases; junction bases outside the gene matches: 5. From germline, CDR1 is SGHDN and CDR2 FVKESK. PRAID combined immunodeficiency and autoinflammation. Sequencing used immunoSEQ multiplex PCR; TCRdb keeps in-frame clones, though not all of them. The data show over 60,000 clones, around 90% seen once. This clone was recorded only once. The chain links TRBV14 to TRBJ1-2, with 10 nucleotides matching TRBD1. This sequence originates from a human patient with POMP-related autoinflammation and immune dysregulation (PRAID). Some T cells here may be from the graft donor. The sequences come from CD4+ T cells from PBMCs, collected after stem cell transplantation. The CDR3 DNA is TGTGCCAGCAGCCAAGGTCTCGGGACAGGGGACTATGGCTACACCTTC. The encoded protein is CASSQGLGTGDYGYTF.